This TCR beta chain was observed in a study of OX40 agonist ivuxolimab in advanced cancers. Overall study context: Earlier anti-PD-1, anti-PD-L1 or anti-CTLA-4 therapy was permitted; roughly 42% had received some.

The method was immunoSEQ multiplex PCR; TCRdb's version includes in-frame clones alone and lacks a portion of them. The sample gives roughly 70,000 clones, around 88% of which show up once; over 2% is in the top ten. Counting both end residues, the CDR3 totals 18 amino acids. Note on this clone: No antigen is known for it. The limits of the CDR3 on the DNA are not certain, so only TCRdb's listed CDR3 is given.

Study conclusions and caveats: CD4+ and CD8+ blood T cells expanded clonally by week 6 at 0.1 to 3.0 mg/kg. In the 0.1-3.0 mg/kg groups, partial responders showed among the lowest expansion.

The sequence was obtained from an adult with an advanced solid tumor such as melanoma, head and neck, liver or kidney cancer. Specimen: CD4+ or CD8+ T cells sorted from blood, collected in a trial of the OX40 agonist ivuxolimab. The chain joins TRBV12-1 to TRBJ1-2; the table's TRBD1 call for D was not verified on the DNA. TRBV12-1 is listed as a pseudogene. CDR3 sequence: CASSFFGTGSSRCDGYTF.